This T cell receptor beta chain was profiled in a study of T cell responses to AZD1222 COVID-19 vaccine. Study findings and constraints: White British donors predominated, females outnumbered males, and clonal diversity was possibly underestimated.

Germline V lookup: CDR1 LGHDT, CDR2 YNNKEL (reference sequence). There are 15 residues in the CDR3. V gave up 3 bases and J gave up 4 bases, with 15 bases separating them. To note about this clone: Its antigen is undetermined.

Clones were sequenced by immunoSEQ multiplex PCR, and TCRdb holds only the in-frame ones, with some missing. This table has around 130,000 clones, 90% to 95% appearing once. The sequenced sample was peripheral blood, obtained on day 0 of AZD1222 vaccination. The chain employs TRBV3-1 (or the pseudogene TRBV3-2) and TRBJ1-2; possible D gene TRBD1, 6 bases. The TCR was taken from an adult in good health. The CDR3 DNA follows: TGTGCCAGCAGCCACTCCGGACAGAAAGGCTATGGCTACACCTTC. This translates into CASSHSGQKGYGYTF.